Listed below are T cell receptor beta chains from one sample, sequenced in a study of blood T cells in healthy people across ages. Each CDR3 protein gets one entry after TCRdb re-called the 5' RACE reads with MiXCR. Among about 1 million distinct CDR3 sequences listed, 40% to 45% were seen once. Sequenced: blood. The source of these receptors is a woman aged 55-69 years in good health. CDR3s include the opening cysteine and the closing phenylalanine or tryptophan. The order of the fields is clone size, V gene, D gene, J gene, CDR3 protein, CDR3 DNA. The D gene is left open where the match is weak. The size field is filled for only some rows; it gives once, few, many or a size class.

clone_size: NA; v_call: TRBV6-4; d_call: NA; j_call: TRBJ2-7; cdr3_aa: CASSESTGTRVYF; cdr3_nt: TGTGCCAGCAGTGAGTCTACCGGGACAAGGGTGTACTTC
clone_size: NA; v_call: TRBV7-9; d_call: TRBD2; j_call: TRBJ2-3; cdr3_aa: CASSSGLGTTDTQYF; cdr3_nt: TGTGCCAGCAGCTCGGGACTAGGAACTACAGATACGCAGTATTTT
clone_size: NA; v_call: TRBV6-5; d_call: NA; j_call: TRBJ1-2; cdr3_aa: CASSYLDLGANYGYTF; cdr3_nt: TGTGCCAGCAGTTACCTAGATCTGGGGGCGAACTATGGCTACACCTTC
clone_size: few; v_call: TRBV20-1; d_call: TRBD2; j_call: TRBJ2-1; cdr3_aa: CSAGTTSGRARVEQFF; cdr3_nt: TGCAGTGCGGGGACTACTAGCGGGAGGGCCCGGGTTGAGCAGTTCTTC
clone_size: few; v_call: TRBV7-2; d_call: TRBD2; j_call: TRBJ2-7; cdr3_aa: CASSLSSGSAYEQYF; cdr3_nt: TGTGCCAGCAGCTTAAGTAGCGGGAGTGCTTACGAGCAGTACTTC
clone_size: NA; v_call: TRBV20-1; d_call: TRBD2; j_call: TRBJ2-3; cdr3_aa: CSARAELAGETDTQYF; cdr3_nt: TGCAGTGCTAGAGCAGAACTAGCGGGAGAGACAGATACGCAGTATTTT
clone_size: NA; v_call: TRBV2; d_call: TRBD1; j_call: TRBJ1-2; cdr3_aa: CASSASGTGGYGYTF; cdr3_nt: TGTGCCAGCAGTGCCTCCGGGACAGGGGGCTATGGCTACACCTTC
clone_size: NA; v_call: TRBV7-9; d_call: TRBD1; j_call: TRBJ1-4; cdr3_aa: CASSEDRGGEKLFF; cdr3_nt: TGTGCCAGCAGCGAAGACAGGGGCGGTGAAAAACTGTTTTTT
clone_size: NA; v_call: TRBV20-1; d_call: TRBD1; j_call: TRBJ2-7; cdr3_aa: CSAATGPQYF; cdr3_nt: TGCAGTGCCGCGACAGGGCCCCAGTACTTC
clone_size: NA; v_call: TRBV5-1; d_call: NA; j_call: TRBJ2-7; cdr3_aa: CASSPLTASYEQYF; cdr3_nt: TGCGCCAGCAGCCCCTTAACAGCCTCCTACGAGCAGTACTTC
clone_size: NA; v_call: TRBV7-9; d_call: TRBD1; j_call: TRBJ2-7; cdr3_aa: CASSDPGQGNYEQYF; cdr3_nt: TGTGCCAGCAGCGATCCGGGACAGGGGAACTACGAGCAGTACTTC
clone_size: few; v_call: TRBV9; d_call: TRBD2; j_call: TRBJ2-7; cdr3_aa: CASSAYSGRFGYEQYF; cdr3_nt: TGTGCCAGCAGCGCGTATAGCGGGAGATTCGGCTACGAGCAGTACTTC
clone_size: few; v_call: TRBV5-1; d_call: NA; j_call: TRBJ2-3; cdr3_aa: CASSPLNTDTQYF; cdr3_nt: TGCGCCAGCAGCCCACTGAACACAGATACGCAGTATTTT
clone_size: NA; v_call: TRBV6-5; d_call: NA; j_call: TRBJ1-2; cdr3_aa: CASSEGDPWRYTF; cdr3_nt: TGTGCCAGCAGTGAGGGAGACCCATGGAGGTACACCTTC
clone_size: NA; v_call: TRBV6-1; d_call: TRBD1; j_call: TRBJ1-2; cdr3_aa: CASSVATGGMNGYTF; cdr3_nt: TGTGCCAGCAGTGTAGCGACAGGGGGGATGAATGGCTACACCTTC
clone_size: NA; v_call: TRBV9; d_call: TRBD1; j_call: TRBJ2-1; cdr3_aa: CASSGAPYRGKYNEQFF; cdr3_nt: TGTGCCAGCAGCGGCGCCCCCTACAGGGGGAAATACAATGAGCAGTTCTTC
clone_size: many; v_call: TRBV20-1; d_call: NA; j_call: TRBJ2-3; cdr3_aa: CSARALGLGTDTQYF; cdr3_nt: TGCAGTGCTAGAGCCCTGGGGCTCGGCACAGATACGCAGTATTTT
clone_size: NA; v_call: TRBV7-2; d_call: NA; j_call: TRBJ1-1; cdr3_aa: CASSLRWGRTEAFF; cdr3_nt: TGTGCCAGCAGCCTTAGATGGGGGAGGACTGAAGCTTTCTTT
clone_size: few; v_call: TRBV29-1; d_call: NA; j_call: TRBJ2-7; cdr3_aa: CSVGGAVTYEQYF; cdr3_nt: TGCAGCGTTGGGGGTGCAGTGACCTACGAGCAGTACTTC
clone_size: NA; v_call: TRBV20-1; d_call: NA; j_call: TRBJ2-7; cdr3_aa: CSARDLSTPGYEQYF; cdr3_nt: TGCAGTGCCCGGGACCTTAGTACCCCCGGCTACGAGCAGTACTTC
clone_size: NA; v_call: TRBV10-1; d_call: TRBD2; j_call: TRBJ2-3; cdr3_aa: CASSESRLAGPFGDTQYF; cdr3_nt: TGCGCCAGCAGTGAGTCAAGGCTAGCGGGGCCCTTCGGGGATACGCAGTATTTT
clone_size: NA; v_call: TRBV27; d_call: NA; j_call: TRBJ2-7; cdr3_aa: CASRPQGPLSDEQYF; cdr3_nt: TGTGCCAGCAGGCCGCAGGGGCCTCTAAGTGACGAGCAGTACTTC
clone_size: NA; v_call: TRBV6-2/TRBV6-3; d_call: TRBD2; j_call: TRBJ2-2; cdr3_aa: CALKAGDANTGELFF; cdr3_nt: TGCGCCCTTAAGGCGGGAGACGCGAACACCGGGGAGCTGTTTTTT
clone_size: NA; v_call: TRBV4-2; d_call: NA; j_call: TRBJ2-4; cdr3_aa: CASSQDKDSLTIQYF; cdr3_nt: TGTGCCAGCAGCCAAGATAAGGACTCCCTTACAATTCAGTACTTC
clone_size: few; v_call: TRBV27; d_call: NA; j_call: TRBJ1-4; cdr3_aa: CASSLGWRGEKLFF; cdr3_nt: TGTGCCAGCAGTTTAGGGTGGCGCGGAGAAAAGCTGTTTTTT
clone_size: NA; v_call: TRBV2; d_call: NA; j_call: TRBJ2-5; cdr3_aa: CASNFLGGGAKNIRYF; cdr3_nt: TGTGCCAGCAATTTTTTAGGCGGCGGAGCCAAAAACATTCGGTACTTC
clone_size: few; v_call: TRBV4-1; d_call: NA; j_call: TRBJ2-7; cdr3_aa: CASSQDPRQASDYEQYF; cdr3_nt: TGCGCCAGCAGCCAAGATCCTCGACAGGCTAGCGACTACGAGCAGTACTTC
clone_size: few; v_call: TRBV29-1; d_call: NA; j_call: TRBJ2-1; cdr3_aa: CSAHLGRYNEQFF; cdr3_nt: TGCAGCGCCCATCTTGGGAGATACAATGAGCAGTTCTTC
clone_size: few; v_call: TRBV7-6; d_call: NA; j_call: TRBJ2-3; cdr3_aa: CASSLLVGTDTQYF; cdr3_nt: TGTGCCAGCAGCTTACTGGTCGGCACAGATACGCAGTATTTT
clone_size: once; v_call: TRBV4-2; d_call: NA; j_call: TRBJ2-5; cdr3_aa: CAGSQGYEQYF; cdr3_nt: TGTGCCGGCAGCCAAGGGTACGAACAGTACTTC
clone_size: NA; v_call: TRBV6-5; d_call: TRBD2; j_call: TRBJ2-3; cdr3_aa: CASRDPSGPADTQYF; cdr3_nt: TGTGCCAGCAGGGATCCTAGCGGGCCAGCAGATACGCAGTATTTT
clone_size: NA; v_call: TRBV19; d_call: NA; j_call: TRBJ1-2; cdr3_aa: CASSIEGPNYGYTF; cdr3_nt: TGTGCCAGTAGTATTGAAGGACCGAACTATGGCTACACCTTC
clone_size: few; v_call: TRBV6-5; d_call: NA; j_call: TRBJ2-5; cdr3_aa: CASRAVQETQYF; cdr3_nt: TGTGCCAGCAGGGCGGTTCAAGAGACCCAGTACTTC
clone_size: NA; v_call: TRBV2; d_call: TRBD2; j_call: TRBJ2-1; cdr3_aa: CASSDTGLAGKPSYNEQFF; cdr3_nt: TGTGCCAGCAGTGACACGGGGCTAGCGGGAAAACCGTCCTACAATGAGCAGTTCTTC
clone_size: once; v_call: TRBV13; d_call: TRBD2; j_call: TRBJ2-7; cdr3_aa: CASSSRRPGRKPYEQYF; cdr3_nt: TGTGCCAGCAGCTCCCGCCGCCCCGGGAGGAAGCCCTACGAGCAGTACTTC
clone_size: few; v_call: TRBV29-1; d_call: NA; j_call: TRBJ2-7; cdr3_aa: CSVEGRGTYEQYF; cdr3_nt: TGCAGCGTTGAAGGCCGAGGGACTTACGAGCAGTACTTC
clone_size: NA; v_call: TRBV15; d_call: NA; j_call: TRBJ2-1; cdr3_aa: CATSTRLGGNEQFF; cdr3_nt: TGTGCCACCAGCACCAGACTAGGGGGCAATGAGCAGTTCTTC
clone_size: NA; v_call: TRBV5-1; d_call: NA; j_call: TRBJ2-5; cdr3_aa: CASSVDSGETQYF; cdr3_nt: TGCGCCAGCAGCGTCGACAGTGGAGAGACCCAGTACTTC
clone_size: many; v_call: TRBV7-8; d_call: NA; j_call: TRBJ2-7; cdr3_aa: CASSLNPEYLAYEQYF; cdr3_nt: TGTGCCAGCAGCTTGAACCCGGAGTATCTTGCCTACGAGCAGTACTTC
clone_size: few; v_call: TRBV24-1; d_call: NA; j_call: TRBJ2-3; cdr3_aa: CATSGREGTDTQYF; cdr3_nt: TGTGCCACCAGTGGTCGGGAAGGCACAGATACGCAGTATTTT
clone_size: NA; v_call: TRBV28; d_call: NA; j_call: TRBJ2-7; cdr3_aa: CASSFQQTNYEQYF; cdr3_nt: TGTGCCAGCAGTTTCCAACAGACTAACTACGAGCAGTACTTC
clone_size: NA; v_call: TRBV7-3; d_call: NA; j_call: TRBJ2-6; cdr3_aa: CASSSQPSSGANVLTF; cdr3_nt: TGTGCCAGCAGCTCACAACCCTCCTCTGGGGCCAACGTCCTGACTTTC
clone_size: few; v_call: TRBV29-1; d_call: NA; j_call: TRBJ2-3; cdr3_aa: CSVQKKGGPTTDTQYF; cdr3_nt: TGCAGCGTACAAAAGAAGGGCGGCCCCACCACAGATACGCAGTATTTT
clone_size: NA; v_call: TRBV12-3/TRBV12-4; d_call: TRBD2; j_call: TRBJ2-1; cdr3_aa: CASSFAGAPYNEQFF; cdr3_nt: TGTGCCAGCAGTTTTGCGGGAGCCCCTTACAATGAGCAGTTCTTC
clone_size: NA; v_call: TRBV3-1; d_call: TRBD2; j_call: TRBJ2-2; cdr3_aa: CASSQGTSDNGELFF; cdr3_nt: TGTGCCAGCAGCCAGGGGACTAGCGATAACGGGGAGCTGTTTTTT
clone_size: many; v_call: TRBV27; d_call: NA; j_call: TRBJ2-5; cdr3_aa: CASSHHVQETQYF; cdr3_nt: TGTGCCAGCAGTCACCACGTCCAAGAGACCCAGTACTTC
clone_size: NA; v_call: TRBV20-1; d_call: NA; j_call: TRBJ2-3; cdr3_aa: CSARRDSWADTQYF; cdr3_nt: TGCAGTGCTAGAAGGGACTCCTGGGCAGATACGCAGTATTTT
clone_size: NA; v_call: TRBV12-3/TRBV12-4; d_call: TRBD2; j_call: TRBJ2-3; cdr3_aa: CASCVGSGGTDTQYF; cdr3_nt: TGTGCCAGCTGCGTTGGCAGCGGGGGCACAGATACGCAGTATTTT
clone_size: NA; v_call: TRBV7-2; d_call: NA; j_call: TRBJ2-1; cdr3_aa: CASILGLGGDEQFF; cdr3_nt: TGTGCCAGCATCTTAGGTTTAGGGGGGGATGAGCAGTTCTTC
clone_size: few; v_call: TRBV25-1; d_call: NA; j_call: TRBJ1-5; cdr3_aa: CASSVGGGWSNQPQHF; cdr3_nt: TGTGCCAGCAGTGTTGGTGGTGGCTGGAGCAATCAGCCCCAGCATTTT
clone_size: few; v_call: TRBV10-3; d_call: TRBD2; j_call: TRBJ2-7; cdr3_aa: CASTSGPYEQYF; cdr3_nt: TGTGCCTCGACTAGCGGCCCTTACGAGCAGTACTTC
clone_size: few; v_call: TRBV2; d_call: TRBD2; j_call: TRBJ2-1; cdr3_aa: CASSERRLAGGRNEQFF; cdr3_nt: TGTGCCAGCAGTGAAAGAAGACTAGCGGGAGGCAGGAATGAGCAGTTCTTC
clone_size: many; v_call: TRBV12-3/TRBV12-4; d_call: NA; j_call: TRBJ2-3; cdr3_aa: CASNKGGGKDTQYF; cdr3_nt: TGTGCCAGCAACAAAGGGGGGGGGAAAGATACGCAGTATTTT
clone_size: few; v_call: TRBV29-1; d_call: TRBD2; j_call: TRBJ2-1; cdr3_aa: CSVETSVNNEQFF; cdr3_nt: TGCAGCGTTGAGACTAGCGTCAACAATGAGCAGTTCTTC
clone_size: NA; v_call: TRBV7-2; d_call: NA; j_call: TRBJ2-1; cdr3_aa: CASSDARNEQFF; cdr3_nt: TGTGCCAGCAGCGATGCGCGCAATGAGCAGTTCTTC
clone_size: many; v_call: TRBV20-1; d_call: NA; j_call: TRBJ2-7; cdr3_aa: CSARDWVRASYEQYF; cdr3_nt: TGCAGTGCTAGAGATTGGGTTCGGGCCTCCTACGAGCAGTACTTC